Listed below are T cell receptor beta chains from one sample, sequenced in a study of naive and memory T cell subsets. TCRdb reprocessed the UMI-ligation and nested PCR reads with MiXCR, giving one entry per CDR3 protein. This table has 85,000 to 130,000 distinct CDR3 sequences, about 14% appearing once. The specimen was naive CD8+ T cells from blood. The receptors stem from a human donor in good health. CDR3s include the opening cysteine and the closing phenylalanine or tryptophan. A D gene is named only where the DNA matches it firmly. Clone size is not always given. Where it is, it says once, few, many or a class for expanded clones.

j_gene,abundance,v_gene,d_gene,CDR3nt,CDR3aa
TRBJ1-2,.,TRBV13,.,TGTGCCAGCAGCTTAGGGCGCCCGTCTCGAGGAGGCTACACCTTC,CASSLGRPSRGGYTF
TRBJ2-2,few,TRBV3-1,TRBD1,TGTGCCAGCAGCCATACAGGGGCGAACACCGGGGAGCTGTTTTTT,CASSHTGANTGELFF
TRBJ2-2,.,TRBV11-1,.,TGTGCCAGCAGCCCCGAGCAGGGCAACGGGGAGCTGTTTTTT,CASSPEQGNGELFF
TRBJ1-1,few,TRBV6-2/TRBV6-3,.,TGTGCCAGCAGTACCGACACCATGAACACTGAAGCTTTCTTT,CASSTDTMNTEAFF
TRBJ2-7,few,TRBV20-1,.,TGCAGTGCTAGAGCGTCAGGGGCCGAGCAGTACTTC,CSARASGAEQYF
TRBJ1-1,many,TRBV13,.,TGTGCCAGCAGCCCAGGACCGCGAAAAGGAGCTTTCTTT,CASSPGPRKGAFF
TRBJ1-1,few,TRBV4-2,.,TGTGCCAGCAGCCAAGAAAGTGGGGACGGGAGGATCGAAGCTTTCTTT,CASSQESGDGRIEAFF
TRBJ1-6,few,TRBV20-1,.,TGCAGTGCTAAAGAGTCTTCACCCCTCCACTTT,CSAKESSPLHF
TRBJ2-1,.,TRBV28,TRBD1,TGTGCCAGCAGTTTACGTGACAGGGACAATGAGCAGTTCTTC,CASSLRDRDNEQFF
TRBJ1-3,.,TRBV4-3,.,TGCGCCAGCAGCCAAGATGGGACCGGAGGAAACACCATATATTTT,CASSQDGTGGNTIYF
TRBJ1-2,few,TRBV11-2,.,TGTGCCAGCAGCTTAACGAACTACGACACAGGGTTTGGCTACACCTTC,CASSLTNYDTGFGYTF
TRBJ1-6,few,TRBV5-1,.,TGCGCCAGCAGTCTGAAGGGGCATGATGTTAATTCACCCCTCCACTTT,CASSLKGHDVNSPLHF
TRBJ2-5,.,TRBV29-1,.,TGCAGCGTTGGAACCCCCCATAATAACCCATTTAACCTCCCGGGGGAGACCCAGTACTTC,CSVGTPHNNPFNLPGETQYF
TRBJ2-1,few,TRBV5-1,.,TGCGCCAGCAGCTTGGCCGCAGGGTTTGAGCAGTTCTTC,CASSLAAGFEQFF
TRBJ1-3,.,TRBV2,.,TGTGCCAGCATCCCCTCCGCCGATCCCTCTGGAAACACCATATATTTT,CASIPSADPSGNTIYF
TRBJ2-7,many,TRBV11-2,TRBD2,TGTGCCAGCAGCTTACACCTGGGGGGCAGCGGGGGGCCCTACGAGCAGTACTTC,CASSLHLGGSGGPYEQYF
TRBJ2-4,few,TRBV2,.,TGTGCCAGCAGTGATGGGGTCCTAGCCAAAAACATTCAGTACTTC,CASSDGVLAKNIQYF
TRBJ1-1,few,TRBV7-9,.,TGTGCCAGCAGCTTAGCGGACATTGAAGCTTTCTTT,CASSLADIEAFF
TRBJ2-7,.,TRBV20-1,.,TGCAGTGCTAGGGCAGGGGCGCTCGAGCAGTACTTC,CSARAGALEQYF
TRBJ2-7,many,TRBV7-8,.,TGTGCCAGCAGCTTGGCTTCCCCCTACGAGCAGTACTTC,CASSLASPYEQYF
TRBJ1-1,.,TRBV19,.,TGTGCCAGTAGTATAGATAGGAGAATGACTGAAGCTTTCTTT,CASSIDRRMTEAFF
TRBJ2-5,few,TRBV6-2/TRBV6-3,.,TGTGCCAGCAGTCCTGGTACACCGGAGACCCAGTACTTC,CASSPGTPETQYF
TRBJ2-1,.,TRBV2,.,TGTGCCAGCAGTGAAGGTCTAGCCTCCTACAATGAGCAGTTCTTC,CASSEGLASYNEQFF
TRBJ1-5,.,TRBV2,.,TGTGCCAGCAGTGAATCGGACACCTATCAGCCCCAGCATTTT,CASSESDTYQPQHF
TRBJ1-5,few,TRBV28,.,TGTGCCAGCAGTTTAGAGGATCGTTCGGGGAAGAATCAGCCCCAGCATTTT,CASSLEDRSGKNQPQHF
TRBJ2-1,.,TRBV7-7,.,TGTGCCAGCAGCTCCCACCTCTTAAAGCCGGATAATGAGCAGTTCTTC,CASSSHLLKPDNEQFF
TRBJ2-3,few,TRBV29-1,TRBD1,TGCAGCGTAATGGGTGACAGGGGCTTAGCAGATACGCAGTATTTT,CSVMGDRGLADTQYF
TRBJ2-2,many,TRBV2,.,TGTGCCAGCAGTGAGAGTCTGGTTATCCGCGGGGAGCTGTTTTTT,CASSESLVIRGELFF
TRBJ2-3,few,TRBV12-3/TRBV12-4,.,TGTGCCAGCAACAATTGGGATACGCAGTATTTT,CASNNWDTQYF
TRBJ2-7,.,TRBV7-3,TRBD2,TGTGCCAGCAGCTACTCCGGGGGGACCTACGAGCAGTACTTC,CASSYSGGTYEQYF
TRBJ2-1,many,TRBV5-1,TRBD2,TGCGCCAGTACCGGGACTAGCGGGTCCAATGAGCAGTTCTTC,CASTGTSGSNEQFF
TRBJ2-3,few,TRBV14,.,TGTGCCAGCAGCCAAGAGGCTAGCCTGTTTACCGATACGCAGTATTTT,CASSQEASLFTDTQYF
TRBJ1-6,.,TRBV6-1,.,TGTGCCAGCAGTGATGACTTCTATAATTCACCCCTCCACTTT,CASSDDFYNSPLHF
TRBJ1-5,.,TRBV5-5,.,TGTGCCAGCAGCCTGACGTGGGGCCATCAGCCCCAGCATTTT,CASSLTWGHQPQHF
TRBJ2-2,.,TRBV4-3,TRBD2,TGCGCCAGCAGCCATCCCCCGGAGACTAGCGGGAGGAACACCGGGGAGCTGTTTTTT,CASSHPPETSGRNTGELFF
TRBJ2-7,.,TRBV5-1,TRBD1,TGCGCCAGCAGCCGGACAGGGGGCCACGAGCAGTACTTC,CASSRTGGHEQYF
TRBJ2-3,.,TRBV7-9,.,TGTGCCAGCAGCCGGGACTGGCAGGATACGCAGTATTTT,CASSRDWQDTQYF
TRBJ1-2,few,TRBV7-9,TRBD1,TGTGCCAGCAGCCCTCCGACAGGGGGCGAACATGGCTACACCTTC,CASSPPTGGEHGYTF